Given below is one TCR beta chain in context. The data are from a study of CD8+CD57+ T cells in acquired aplastic anemia. Study-level background: Sorted CD4+ and CD8+ cells yielded DNA averaging around 3.2 ug.

Before being chosen for sequencing, patients had shown CD8+CD57+ cell expansion by flow cytometry. The cohort consisted entirely of patients having severe acquired aplastic anemia. Genomic DNA templated the TCR beta VDJ and CDR3 profiling. TCRdb recomputed calls from the reads with MiXCR, one row per CDR3 protein. The data contain 400,000 to 600,000 distinct CDR3 sequences, roughly a third of them singletons. CDR1 is LNHDA and CDR2 is SQIVND in the germline V gene (reference sequence). The CDR3 is made up of 14 amino acids. The V gene lost 2 bases and the J gene lost 2 bases, with 9 bases spanning the gap.

The material sequenced was sorted CD4+, CD8+, or CD8+CD57+ T cells (not recorded which) from PBMCs. The chain joins TRBV19 to TRBJ2-5; D remains unclear. The clonotype was recovered from a human donor with aplastic anemia. The CDR3 reads CASSIQDAQETQYF. The CDR3 DNA reads as TGTGCCAGTAGTATACAAGATGCACAAGAGACCCAGTACTTC.